The entry below describes one TCR beta chain. Its cognate antigen is unknown. The germline CDR1 and CDR2 sequences are MGHRA and YSYEKL. This CDR3 region has 15 residues. Trimming removed 4 bases at V and 1 base at J, with 11 bases between. This entry belongs to a study of cytomegalovirus exposure and HLA in healthy donors. Study outcomes and limitations: According to a later analysis, most TCR beta chains associated with CMV appeared HLA-restricted. The study put some 160 TCR beta chains on its list as cytomegalovirus-associated.

Healthy bone marrow donors made up the cohort. 60 Vbeta and 13 Jbeta primers were used in PCR. This table comes from immunoSEQ multiplex PCR, and its TCRdb copy is limited to in-frame clones, with some not included. Of roughly 99,000 clones in the sample, more than 60% were seen once. Sequenced: PBMCs. This chain joins TRBV4-1 and TRBJ1-3, with D perhaps TRBD1 (5 bases). The origin of this receptor is a man aged 60 to 69 in good health and CMV-seropositive. The CDR3 region is CASSPLAGSGNTIYF. The CDR3 DNA follows: TGCGCCAGCAGCCCCCTTGCAGGGTCTGGAAACACCATATATTTT.